The clone carrying this T cell receptor (beta chain) was counted between two and nine times. TCRdb's copy holds only in-frame clones and misses some; the assay was immunoSEQ multiplex PCR. The sample records 70,000 to 85,000 clones, around 85% being singletons. The sample belongs to a study of OX40 agonist ivuxolimab in advanced cancers. The ends were cut back, 0 bases at V and 5 bases at J, with 13 bases in the middle. Germline CDR1 LGHNT, CDR2 FRNRAP. The CDR3 contains 15 residues. Sampling times: baseline, cycle 4 day 1, cycle 7 day 1. The sample consisted of CD4+ or CD8+ T cells sorted from blood, taken in a trial of the OX40 agonist ivuxolimab. The source is an adult with an advanced solid tumor such as melanoma, head and neck, liver or kidney cancer. The chain couples TRBV12-5 to TRBJ1-1; no clear D gene. The CDR3 nucleotides read TGTGCTAGTGGTTTGGTACGGAGGCGGAAAACTGAAGCTTTCTTT. Amino acids: CASGLVRRRKTEAFF.